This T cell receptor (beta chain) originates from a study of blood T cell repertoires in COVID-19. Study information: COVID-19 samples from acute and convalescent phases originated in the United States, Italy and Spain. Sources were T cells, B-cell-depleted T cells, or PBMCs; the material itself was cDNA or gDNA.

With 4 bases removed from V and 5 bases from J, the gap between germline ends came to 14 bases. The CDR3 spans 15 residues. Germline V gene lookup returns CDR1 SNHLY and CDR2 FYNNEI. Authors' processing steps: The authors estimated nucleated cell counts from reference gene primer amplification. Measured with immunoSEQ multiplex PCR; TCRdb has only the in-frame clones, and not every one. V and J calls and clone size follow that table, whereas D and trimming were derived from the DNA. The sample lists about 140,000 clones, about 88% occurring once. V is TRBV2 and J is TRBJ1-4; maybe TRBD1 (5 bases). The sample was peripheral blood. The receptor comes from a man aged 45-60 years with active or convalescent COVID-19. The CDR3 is CASSAGRARNEKLFF. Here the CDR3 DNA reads TGTGCCAGCAGTGCCGGCAGGGCGAGGAATGAAAAACTGTTTTTT.